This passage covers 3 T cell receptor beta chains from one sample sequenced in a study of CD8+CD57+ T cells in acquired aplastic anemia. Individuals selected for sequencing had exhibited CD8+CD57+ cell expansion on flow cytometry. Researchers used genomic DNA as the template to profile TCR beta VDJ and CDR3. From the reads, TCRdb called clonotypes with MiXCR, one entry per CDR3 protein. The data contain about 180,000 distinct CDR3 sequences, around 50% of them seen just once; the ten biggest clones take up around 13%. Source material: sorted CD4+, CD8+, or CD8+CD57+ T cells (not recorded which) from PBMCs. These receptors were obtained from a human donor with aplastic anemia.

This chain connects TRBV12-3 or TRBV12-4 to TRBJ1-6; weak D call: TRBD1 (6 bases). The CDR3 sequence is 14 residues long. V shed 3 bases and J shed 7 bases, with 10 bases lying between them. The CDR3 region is CASSLSGENSPLHF. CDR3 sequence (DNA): TGTGCCAGCAGTTTGTCAGGGGAGAATTCACCCCTCCACTTT.

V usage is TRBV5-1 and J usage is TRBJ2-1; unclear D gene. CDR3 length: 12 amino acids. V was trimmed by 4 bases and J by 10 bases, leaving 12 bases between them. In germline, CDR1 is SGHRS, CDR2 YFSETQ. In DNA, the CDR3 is TGCGCCAGCAGCCCTATGGACGGAGAGCAGTTCTTC. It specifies CASSPMDGEQFF.

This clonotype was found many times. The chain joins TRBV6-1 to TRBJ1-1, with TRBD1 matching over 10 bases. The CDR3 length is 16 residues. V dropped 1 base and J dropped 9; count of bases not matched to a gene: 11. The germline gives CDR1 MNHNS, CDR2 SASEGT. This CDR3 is CASSEGLRDRGFQAFF. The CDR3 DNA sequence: TGTGCCAGCAGTGAAGGTCTGAGGGACAGGGGATTCCAAGCTTTCTTT.